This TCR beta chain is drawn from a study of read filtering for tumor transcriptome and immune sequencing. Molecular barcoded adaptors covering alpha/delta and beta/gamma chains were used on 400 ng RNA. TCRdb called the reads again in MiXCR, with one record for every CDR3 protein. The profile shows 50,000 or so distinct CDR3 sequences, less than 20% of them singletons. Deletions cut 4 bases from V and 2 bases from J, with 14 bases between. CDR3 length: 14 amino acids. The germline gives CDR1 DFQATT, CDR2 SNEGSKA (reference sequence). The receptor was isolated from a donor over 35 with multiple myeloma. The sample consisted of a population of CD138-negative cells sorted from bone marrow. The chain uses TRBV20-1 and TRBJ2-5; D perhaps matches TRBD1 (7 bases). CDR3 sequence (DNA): TGCAGTGCTACCCAGGGGGGTCGTCAAGAGACCCAGTACTTC. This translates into CSATQGGRQETQYF.